This TCR beta chain was found in a study of CD8+CD57+ T cells in acquired aplastic anemia. Across the whole study: Sorted CD4+ and CD8+ cell DNA averaged approximately 3.2 ug. General study findings and limits: Patients had roughly 29 CD8+ CDR3 sequences in common with controls (the shared set).

V shed 5 bases and J 3 bases; nucleotides not matched to a gene: 6. This CDR3 contains 16 residues. Per germline, CDR1 LNHDA and CDR2 SQIVND (reference sequence). Note on this clonotype: Its antigen remains unidentified.

Genomic DNA was employed as the template in profiling TCR beta VDJ and CDR3. TCRdb recomputed calls from the reads with MiXCR, one row per CDR3 protein. The sample includes some 170,000 distinct CDR3 sequences, roughly 65% seen only once; the top ten take about 44%. In patients chosen for sequencing, flow cytometry had shown CD8+CD57+ cell expansion. Every patient was diagnosed with severe acquired aplastic anemia. There was no therapy given to any patient before the blood sampling took place. The sequence came from a human donor with aplastic anemia. The rearrangement uses TRBV19 and TRBJ2-3, with 12 bases aligning to TRBD2. The sequencing sample was made of sorted CD4+, CD8+, or CD8+CD57+ T cells (not recorded which) from PBMCs. CDR3 sequence (DNA): TGTGCCAGTAGTGCCCCTAGCGGGGGGGTGACAGATACGCAGTATTTT. This encodes CASSAPSGGVTDTQYF.